The rows below give T cell receptor beta chains drawn from one sample of a study of cytotoxic CD8 clonotypes in ibrutinib-treated CLL. Using immunoSEQ multiplex PCR, the repertoire was profiled, and TCRdb retains in-frame clones only, with some absent. The sample contains 300,000 to 350,000 clones, roughly 80% of which appear only once. The input for sequencing was PBMCs, taken before ibrutinib treatment. The receptors originated from a human donor with chronic lymphocytic leukemia. Each CDR3 is given with its conserved first and last residue.

j_gene,v_gene,CDR3aa
TRBJ1-1,TRBV6-1,CASSEIQASRTEAFF
TRBJ1-4,TRBV28,CASSPVGFRGRGNEKLFF
TRBJ2-1,TRBV27,CASSLSAVTYNEQFF
TRBJ2-3,TRBV5-1,CASSSQRYTDTQYF
TRBJ2-7,TRBV9,CASSPTSGPYEQYF
TRBJ1-1,TRBV9,CASSVTPPGAEAFF
TRBJ2-1,TRBV5-1,CASSLPRASAYNEQFF
TRBJ2-7,TRBV19,CASSPKPGQTYEQYF
TRBJ2-7,TRBV7-2,CASSWTSGRYEQYF
TRBJ1-4,TRBV27,CASSLLGGFEKLFF
TRBJ1-2,TRBV25-1,CASSEPESIGYTF
TRBJ2-7,TRBV4-2,CASSQDRGHSYEQYF
TRBJ2-7,TRBV11-1,CASSPDRGPSEQYF
TRBJ1-4,TRBV5-1,CASNPGPGNEKLFF
TRBJ2-7,TRBV15,CATSRETQGYEQYF
TRBJ1-1,TRBV20-1,CSAWVNTEAFF
TRBJ1-1,TRBV6-5,CASLNAARNTEAFF
TRBJ2-3,TRBV4-1,CASSLVLLAGVADTQYF
TRBJ1-4,TRBV27,CASSWDRGNEKLFF
TRBJ1-1,TRBV2,CATRKEGTEAFF
TRBJ2-1,TRBV11-2,CASSLGGTSGVSYNEQFF
TRBJ1-5,TRBV10-3,CAISESVRGAAQHF
TRBJ1-2,TRBV9,CASSVVFRGEHYGYTF
TRBJ2-7,TRBV30,CAWSPKQGFEQYF
TRBJ2-2,TRBV2,CASSADTGELFF
TRBJ1-2,TRBV9,CASSVGAAVVVYGYTF
TRBJ1-1,TRBV5-1,CASSPQGGEEAFF
TRBJ2-3,TRBV9,CASSVLSTDTQYF
TRBJ2-7,TRBV6-5,CASGGSRGHEQYF
TRBJ1-2,TRBV4-3,CASSQETTPGQGTYGYTF
TRBJ1-2,TRBV6-5,CASSYGQGLDGYTF
TRBJ2-7,TRBV5-6,CASSLAGTSNIKKAYEQYF
TRBJ1-4,TRBV25-1,CASRKGGLEKLFF
TRBJ2-1,TRBV29-1,CSVEASGSIEQFF
TRBJ2-2,TRBV4-3,CASSQDLLNTGELFF
TRBJ1-2,TRBV30,CAWSKDLQGTGGPTNYGYTF
TRBJ1-4,TRBV19,CASSPGSRNEKLFF